A selection of T cell receptor beta chains follows, all from one sample in a study of shared clonotypes between healthy human individuals. The repertoire was sequenced with immunoSEQ multiplex PCR; TCRdb's copy has only in-frame clones and lacks some. The table shows millions of clones, with about 95% occurring only once. Sequenced: naive CD8+ T cells sorted from blood. These receptors came from a man aged 18 to 30 in good health. Both conserved end residues are part of each CDR3. The D gene is left open where the match is weak.

V: TRBV7-9; J: TRBJ2-1; D: TRBD1; CDR3: CASSFVGQGLNEQFF
V: TRBV5-4; J: TRBJ2-7; D: -; CDR3: CASSLGGESAYEQYF
V: TRBV27; J: TRBJ1-4; D: -; CDR3: CASTTRGSNEKLFF
V: TRBV27; J: TRBJ2-1; D: TRBD2; CDR3: CASSLTSGGAITNEQFF
V: TRBV30; J: TRBJ1-2; D: -; CDR3: CAWSVGGRKYGYTF
V: TRBV30; J: TRBJ2-2; D: TRBD1; CDR3: CAWSAGQGANTGELFF
V: TRBV27; J: TRBJ1-2; D: -; CDR3: CASSLSGDYNYGYTF
V: TRBV9; J: TRBJ2-1; D: -; CDR3: CASSAGTNNEQFF
V: TRBV27; J: TRBJ2-7; D: -; CDR3: CASSLIGGSYEQYF
V: TRBV27; J: TRBJ2-1; D: -; CDR3: CASSTHGSGSYNEQFF
V: TRBV5-6; J: TRBJ1-1; D: TRBD1; CDR3: CASSLTPGGATEAFF
V: TRBV4-3; J: TRBJ2-7; D: -; CDR3: CASSQDTGSHEQYF
V: TRBV9; J: TRBJ1-1; D: -; CDR3: CASSVVSSVSSLEAFF
V: TRBV9; J: TRBJ2-2; D: -; CDR3: CASSVALTTSRAGELFF
V: TRBV7-9; J: TRBJ1-2; D: -; CDR3: CASSIELGYGYTF
V: TRBV10-1; J: TRBJ1-1; D: -; CDR3: CASSESIVPNENTEAFF
V: TRBV4-1; J: TRBJ2-7; D: -; CDR3: CASSRAPAGSSYEQYF
V: TRBV7-9; J: TRBJ1-2; D: -; CDR3: CASSPSGTTYGYTF
V: TRBV28; J: TRBJ2-7; D: -; CDR3: CASSSLPGDREQYF
V: TRBV19; J: TRBJ2-1; D: TRBD1; CDR3: CASSASTGGSYNEQFF
V: TRBV7-9; J: TRBJ1-5; D: -; CDR3: CASHRDDNQPQHF
V: TRBV29-1; J: TRBJ2-3; D: -; CDR3: CSVEDLGGVADTQYF
V: TRBV19; J: TRBJ2-3; D: -; CDR3: CASSIDSGPSDTQYF
V: TRBV2; J: TRBJ2-7; D: TRBD1; CDR3: CASSAQGAREQYF
V: TRBV20-1; J: TRBJ2-1; D: TRBD2; CDR3: CSARYSGREFF
V: TRBV5-8; J: TRBJ2-1; D: TRBD2; CDR3: CASSRLAGNEQFF
V: TRBV4-3; J: TRBJ2-7; D: -; CDR3: CASSPSTGVDYEQYF
V: TRBV11-3; J: TRBJ2-1; D: -; CDR3: CASSSSSSYNEQFF
V: TRBV5-4; J: TRBJ2-4; D: -; CDR3: CASSFIGENIQYF
V: TRBV4-1; J: TRBJ2-7; D: TRBD1; CDR3: CASSQEGTGSYEQYF
V: TRBV27; J: TRBJ2-3; D: -; CDR3: CASSSSWGPYQQYF
V: TRBV4-2; J: TRBJ2-1; D: TRBD2; CDR3: CASSQEASGGTYNEQFF
V: TRBV4-3; J: TRBJ2-3; D: -; CDR3: CASSQEAAGTDTQYF
V: TRBV10-3; J: TRBJ2-1; D: TRBD1; CDR3: CAMGTGGDNEQFF
V: TRBV28; J: TRBJ2-7; D: -; CDR3: CASSYPSGEQYF
V: TRBV4-3; J: TRBJ2-3; D: -; CDR3: CASSQVYQGITDTQYF
V: TRBV20-1; J: TRBJ2-5; D: TRBD2; CDR3: CSDRDALAVYF
V: TRBV30; J: TRBJ1-6; D: -; CDR3: CAWSGPRYNSPLHF
V: TRBV15; J: TRBJ2-3; D: -; CDR3: CATSREGGTDTQYF
V: TRBV7-9; J: TRBJ2-5; D: -; CDR3: CASAWVTESVETQYF
V: TRBV15; J: TRBJ2-1; D: TRBD2; CDR3: CATSRVRREWVDEQFF
V: TRBV27; J: TRBJ1-2; D: TRBD1; CDR3: CASSLVQGGYGYTF
V: TRBV5-8; J: TRBJ2-7; D: TRBD1; CDR3: CASSFGQGIEQYF
V: TRBV4-1; J: TRBJ2-3; D: TRBD1; CDR3: CASSHGTVLTDTQYF
V: TRBV7-2; J: TRBJ2-7; D: -; CDR3: CASSFLGVLYEQYF
V: TRBV29-1; J: TRBJ2-7; D: TRBD2; CDR3: CSVEVAGNSGRAYEQYF
V: TRBV9; J: TRBJ2-3; D: -; CDR3: CASSANLRQDHTDTQYF
V: TRBV4-1; J: TRBJ1-1; D: -; CDR3: CASSRRSENTEAFF
V: TRBV2; J: TRBJ2-7; D: -; CDR3: CASSDYRGYEQYF
V: TRBV6-1; J: TRBJ2-7; D: -; CDR3: CASSEFAGTKIVEQYF
V: TRBV5-6; J: TRBJ2-3; D: -; CDR3: CASSFQYLADTQYF
V: TRBV4-1; J: TRBJ1-1; D: -; CDR3: CASSQDPGQYNEAFF
V: TRBV5-1; J: TRBJ2-7; D: -; CDR3: CASSLYGGEQYF
V: TRBV4-1; J: TRBJ2-7; D: TRBD1; CDR3: CASSYSGGGTDEQYF
V: TRBV5-6; J: TRBJ2-7; D: -; CDR3: CASSEGVRPYEQYF
V: TRBV7-6; J: TRBJ2-7; D: TRBD2; CDR3: CASSLGFLADAYEQYF
V: TRBV6-1; J: TRBJ1-1; D: -; CDR3: CASTRSGQTEAFF
V: TRBV5-4; J: TRBJ1-2; D: TRBD1; CDR3: CASSLTGGVGYTF
V: TRBV6-1; J: TRBJ1-6; D: TRBD1; CDR3: CASSETLPLGGSRNSPLHF